The clone carrying this T cell receptor (beta chain) was counted ten times or more. Its antigen remains unidentified. The germline CDR1 and CDR2 sequences are LGHNA and YNFKEQ. The CDR3 sequence is 13 residues long. V lost 0 bases, J lost 6 bases, and 7 bases lay in between. For TCR beta, libraries came from quantitative 5'-RACE with molecular barcodes. TCRdb used MiXCR to reprocess the 5' RACE reads, holding one entry per CDR3 protein. Seen here are tens of thousands of distinct CDR3 sequences, over 5.5% observed once, and the top ten hold approximately 12%. The entry originates in a study of CD8 T cells in ankylosing spondylitis. Study-level findings and limits: Clones linked to the disease showed a CD8+ phenotype. They occurred at relatively low frequencies in peripheral blood. Blood from ankylosing spondylitis patients appeared to carry a characteristic roughly eight-variant TCR beta motif. Reportedly, disease-linked clones are significantly enriched in ankylosing spondylitis patients' matched synovial fluid.

Sequencing was carried out using blood, either unsorted or a sorted T cell fraction (not recorded which). The sequence was obtained from a male donor with ankylosing spondylitis or in good health (not recorded which). V and J are TRBV4-2 and TRBJ2-3, with D unresolved. CDR3 sequence (DNA): TGTGCCAGCAGCCAAGAAGTCGGGGATACGCAGTATTTT. Amino acid sequence: CASSQEVGDTQYF.